This T cell receptor (beta chain) comes out of a study of T cell clonality in common variable immunodeficiency. General study results and limits: Reportedly, TCR beta sequences from common variable immunodeficiency showed fewer deletions and N-nucleotide insertions.

CVID subjects were some 16 female and around 28 male, aged roughly 8 to 64. CVID subjects had received replacement immunoglobulin for at least one year. No CVID subject was ill or on immunomodulatory drugs when sampled. This clone was observed a handful of times. Its antigen is not known. The missing CDR3 end, 3 residues past where the read stops, is filled in from the germline J gene. TCRdb keeps only in-frame clones here, not all; method: immunoSEQ multiplex PCR. The repertoire yields about 19,000 clones, none seen only once; the top ten contain 6% to 8.5%. Germline CDR1 SGHTA, CDR2 FQGNSA. V lost 6 bases and J lost 5, with 16 bases in between. CDR3 size: 15 residues.

The chain links TRBV7-2 to TRBJ1-4, with TRBD1 as a possible D gene (5 bases). The clonotype comes from a human donor with common variable immunodeficiency. The specimen sequenced was peripheral blood mononuclear cells. The CDR3 bases that were read are TGTGCCAGCAGTCCCGGGCCACAGGAGAATGAAAAA. Translated, it gives CASSPGPQENEK. The whole CDR3 sequence reads CASSPGPQENEKLFF.